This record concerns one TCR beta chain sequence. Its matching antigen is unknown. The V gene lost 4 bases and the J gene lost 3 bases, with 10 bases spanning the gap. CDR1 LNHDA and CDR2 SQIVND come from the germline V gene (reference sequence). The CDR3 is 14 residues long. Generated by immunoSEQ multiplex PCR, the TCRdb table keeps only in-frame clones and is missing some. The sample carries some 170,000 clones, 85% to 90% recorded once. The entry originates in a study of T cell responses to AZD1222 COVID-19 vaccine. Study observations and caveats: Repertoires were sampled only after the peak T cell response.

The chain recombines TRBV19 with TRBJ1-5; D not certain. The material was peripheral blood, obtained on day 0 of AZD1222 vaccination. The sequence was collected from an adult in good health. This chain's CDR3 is CASSSDSYNQPQHF. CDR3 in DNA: TGTGCCAGTAGTAGTGACTCCTACAATCAGCCCCAGCATTTT.